The 29 T cell receptor beta chains below all came from one sample that was sequenced in a study of regulatory T cells in long-lasting Graves disease. Sample time point: persistent/refractory GD, antithyroid drugs over 5 years with positive TRAb. Making the TCR library involved RNA that had been extracted from PBMCs. Arm-PCR of CDR3 regions and iRepertoire HTBI primers were used to build TCR beta libraries. TCRdb ran MiXCR on the multiplex PCR reads and lists one entry per CDR3 protein. The data hold more than 650,000 distinct CDR3 sequences, with 25% to 35% observed a single time. The specimen was peripheral blood mononuclear cells (PBMCs), collected when the disease was refractory, from a patient treated with antithyroid drugs. All receptors come from a female donor with Graves disease.

The genes are TRBV2 and TRBJ1-3; 8 positions match TRBD1. There are 15 residues in the CDR3. V lost 8 bases, J lost 0 bases, and 6 bases stayed unmatched. Looked up from germline, CDR1 is SNHLY and CDR2 is FYNNEI. CDR3 loop: CASDRGLLSGNTIYF. The CDR3, as DNA: TGTGCCAGCGACAGGGGCTTACTCTCTGGAAACACCATATATTTT.

This chain links TRBV6-1 with TRBJ2-7; TRBD1 matches at 11 bases. There are 16 residues in the CDR3. The germline V gene has CDR1 MNHNS and CDR2 SASEGT. Germline trimming cut 3 bases from V and 2 bases from J; bases unmatched to any gene: 6. The CDR3 DNA follows: TGTGCCAGCAGTGAGAATCCGGGACAGGGGGCCTACGAGCAGTACTTC. Its translation: CASSENPGQGAYEQYF.

V usage is TRBV6-1 and J usage is TRBJ2-5; 7 positions match TRBD1. The CDR3 consists of 15 residues. Germline trimming cut 3 bases from V and 2 bases from J; bases unmatched to any gene: 6. Germline lookup yields CDR1 MNHNS and CDR2 SASEGT. The CDR3 loop is CASSDQGVRQETQYF. The CDR3 DNA reads as TGTGCCAGCAGTGACCAGGGGGTACGTCAAGAGACCCAGTACTTC.

In its sample, this clonotype was seen a few times. The chain uses TRBV13 and TRBJ2-7; D is undetermined. CDR1 and CDR2 from the germline V gene are PRHDT and FYEKMQ (reference sequence). With 7 bases removed from V and 4 bases from J, the gap between germline ends came to 20 bases. The CDR3 contains 15 residues. CDR3 in amino acids: CASTGLGLFGYEQYF. CDR3 bases: TGTGCCAGCACAGGATTGGGCCTGTTTGGGTACGAGCAGTACTTC. The variable domain in full, completed from reference TRBV13 and TRBJ2-7, reads AAGVIQSPRHLIKEKRETATLKCYPIPRHDTVYWYQQGPGQDPQFLISFYEKMQSDKGSIPDRFSAQQFSDYHSELNMSSLELGDSALYFCASTGLGLFGYEQYFGPGTRLTVT.

The chain couples TRBV27 to TRBJ2-2; TRBD1 might be the D (7 bases). V lost 5 bases to trimming and J lost 6 bases, with 13 bases between them. Germline loops: CDR1 MNHEY, CDR2 SMNVEV (reference sequence). The CDR3 spans 14 residues. For the CDR3, the DNA is TGTGCCAGCAGTACCCGCAGGGGGGCCGGGGAGCTGTTTTTT. Amino acid sequence: CASSTRRGAGELFF.

This clonotype was seen a handful of times. CDR3 nucleotides: TGTGCCAGCAGTTCCCCCGCTGCCTATGGCTACACCTTC. It specifies CASSSPAAYGYTF. V and J are TRBV28 and TRBJ1-2; D not certain. V was pared by 4 bases and J by 4 bases, with 10 bases between. This CDR3 is built from 13 residues. In germline, CDR1 is MDHEN, CDR2 SYDVKM.

This clonotype was picked up many times. The rearrangement links TRBV12-3 or TRBV12-4 to TRBJ1-6, with D perhaps TRBD1 (5 bases). V lost 6 bases and J lost 2, with 14 bases in between. The CDR3 is 16 amino acids. The CDR3 nucleotides are TGTGCCAGCAGACACCTTAGGGGCACCTATAATTCACCCCTCCACTTT. Translation: CASRHLRGTYNSPLHF.

The rearrangement joins TRBV11-2 to TRBJ2-7; 9 positions match TRBD2. The CDR3 has 17 amino acids. The V gene's germline CDR1 is SGHAT and CDR2 FQNNGV. V dropped 0 bases and J dropped 2; count of bases not matched to a gene: 8. The CDR3 reads CASSLDNGSGRPYEQYF. The CDR3 nucleotides are TGTGCCAGCAGCTTAGATAACGGAAGCGGGAGGCCCTACGAGCAGTACTTC.

CDR3 DNA sequence: TGTGCCAGCAGCGTAGACCAGGGGCGATACCCCCAGCATTTT. Translation gives CASSVDQGRYPQHF. V usage is TRBV9 and J usage is TRBJ1-5; possibly TRBD1 for D (6 bases). CDR1 and CDR2 from the germline V gene are SGDLS and YYNGEE. The CDR3 length is 14 residues. Deletions cut 0 bases from V and 10 bases from J, with 14 bases between.

This clonotype was picked up a small number of times. The CDR3 sequence is CASSYSSGGSRETQYF. Written as DNA, the CDR3 is TGTGCCAGCAGTTACTCCTCTGGGGGGAGTCGAGAGACCCAGTACTTC. The chain carries TRBV6-2 or TRBV6-3 and TRBJ2-5; weak D call: TRBD2 (6 bases). The CDR3 totals 16 residues. The V end lost 0 bases, the J end lost 4 bases, and 15 bases lay between the germline ends. CDR1 and CDR2 from the germline V gene are MNHEY and SVGEGT.

The chain uses TRBV12-3 or TRBV12-4 and TRBJ2-5, with D possibly being TRBD1 (5 bases). Trimming shortened V by 2 bases and J by 5 bases, and 21 bases separated the two germline ends. CDR3 length equals 17 residues. Written as DNA, the CDR3 is TGTGCCAGCAGTTTAAGTTTTTGGGGCCTCTCAAAGGAGACCCAGTACTTC. Amino acid sequence: CASSLSFWGLSKETQYF.

This clonotype was counted between two and nine times. The genes are TRBV19 and TRBJ2-7; D uncertain. The V end was cut by 1 base, the J end by 3 bases, with 7 bases between. The CDR3 has 13 amino acids. Looked up from germline, CDR1 is LNHDA and CDR2 is SQIVND (reference sequence). CDR3 loop: CASSIGLLYEQYF. In nucleotides, the CDR3 is TGTGCCAGTAGTATAGGTCTCCTCTACGAGCAGTACTTC. Together with reference TRBV19 and TRBJ2-7, the CDR3 gives the full variable domain: DGGITQSPKYLFRKEGQNVTLSCEQNLNHDAMYWYRQDPGQGLRLIYYSQIVNDFQKGDIAEGYSVSREKKESFPLTVTSAQKNPTAFYLCASSIGLLYEQYFGPGTRLTVT.

The gene calls are TRBV13 and TRBJ1-4; a possible D gene is TRBD1 (6 bases). The CDR3 runs 14 residues. Looked up from germline, CDR1 is PRHDT and CDR2 is FYEKMQ (reference sequence). V lost 5 bases and J 6 bases, leaving 13 bases between the germline ends. The CDR3 DNA reads as TGTGCCAGCAGCCAGTTGGGGGGCGATGAAAAACTGTTTTTT. Amino acids: CASSQLGGDEKLFF.

This clonotype was found many times. The chain uses TRBV3-1 and TRBJ1-5, with D unclear. Trimming took 5 bases from V and 2 from J, leaving 10 bases between them. CDR1 LGHDT and CDR2 YNNKEL come from the germline V gene (reference sequence). This CDR3 is 14 amino acids long. DNA of the CDR3: TGTGCCAGCAGCGGGCTTAAGGGCAATCAGCCCCAGCATTTT. Translation gives CASSGLKGNQPQHF.

This clonotype has at least ten counts. The rearrangement joins TRBV28 to TRBJ1-2; TRBD1 is a possible D gene (5 bases). Deletions cut 6 bases from V and 5 bases from J, with 10 bases between. The germline CDR1 and CDR2 sequences are MDHEN and SYDVKM. This CDR3 is built from 12 residues. The CDR3 coding sequence is TGTGCCAGCAGCTCCGGACAATATGGCTACACCTTC. Encoded protein: CASSSGQYGYTF.

The V and J genes are TRBV29-1 and TRBJ2-6, with D perhaps matching TRBD1 (5 bases). Germline V gene sequence: CDR1 SQVTM, CDR2 ANQGSEA. CDR3 length: 14 residues. Trimming took off 6 bases at V and 3 bases at J, with 12 bases between the two ends. The CDR3 loop is CSVGQGSGANVLTF. In DNA, the CDR3 is TGCAGCGTGGGTCAGGGCAGTGGGGCCAACGTCCTGACTTTC.

This clonotype was counted between two and nine times. The gene calls are TRBV6-2 or TRBV6-3 and TRBJ1-2; 9 bases are shared with TRBD1. In germline, CDR1 is MNHEY, CDR2 SVGEGT. CDR3 length: 17 amino acids. Unmatched junction bases numbered 13, after V lost 2 bases and J lost 6 bases. Here the CDR3 reads CASSYHQRLQGADGYTF. In nucleotides, the CDR3 is TGTGCCAGCAGTTACCATCAAAGATTACAGGGGGCGGATGGCTACACCTTC.

The gene calls are TRBV19 and TRBJ1-1; 11 nucleotides match TRBD1. The germline gives CDR1 LNHDA, CDR2 SQIVND (reference sequence). The CDR3 spans 15 residues. V trimming: 6 bases; J trimming: 7 bases; junction bases outside the gene matches: 10. The CDR3 DNA is TGTGCCAGTAGGACAATAGGACAGGGGGCAGGTGAAGCTTTCTTT. Translation: CASRTIGQGAGEAFF.

V gene TRBV6-2 or TRBV6-3 combines with J gene TRBJ1-2, with D maybe TRBD1 (6 bases). V gave up 0 bases and J gave up 4 bases, with 15 bases separating them. CDR3 length: 16 residues. The germline V gene encodes CDR1 MNHEY and CDR2 SVGEGT. This CDR3 reads CASSYSSRGAGYGYTF. CDR3 sequence (DNA): TGTGCCAGCAGTTACTCTTCCAGGGGCGCCGGCTATGGCTACACCTTC.

CDR3 sequence: CASSYSGTEAYEQYF. In DNA, the CDR3 is TGTGCCAGCAGTTACAGCGGGACAGAAGCGTACGAGCAGTACTTC. The J gene is TRBJ2-7, the V gene TRBV6-5, with D perhaps being TRBD1 or TRBD2 (7 bases each). Germline V CDR1 and CDR2: MNHEY, SVGAGI. The CDR3 covers 15 residues. V lost 2 bases to trimming and J lost 4 bases, with 15 bases between them.

The CDR3, as DNA: TGTGCCAGCAGCCTGGGACAGCCAACTGAAGCTTTCTTT. This encodes CASSLGQPTEAFF. The V and J genes are TRBV7-9 and TRBJ1-1, with 7 bases fitting TRBD1. Germline CDR1 is SEHNR and CDR2 is FQNEAQ (reference sequence). Losses at the gene ends were 5 bases for V and 5 bases for J; bases not matched to a gene: 5. The CDR3 has 13 amino acids.

This clonotype was counted a few times. The chain combines TRBV28 with TRBJ2-2; tentative D call: TRBD2 (5 bases). V was cut by 4 bases and J by 4 bases, with 16 bases left in between. Germline V CDR1 and CDR2: MDHEN, SYDVKM. CDR3 length: 16 amino acids. This CDR3 reads CASSSLVRAGTGELFF. CDR3 nucleotides: TGTGCCAGCAGTTCGCTGGTGAGGGCGGGCACCGGGGAGCTGTTTTTT.

The DNA of the CDR3 is TGTGCCAGCAGTCCCTGGGACACACCGGGTACCCTTAGCAATCAGCCCCAGCATTTT. The encoded protein is CASSPWDTPGTLSNQPQHF. V gene TRBV6-2 or TRBV6-3 combines with J gene TRBJ1-5, with D possibly TRBD1 on 6 matching bases. This CDR3 is 19 amino acids long. Germline V lookup: CDR1 MNHEY, CDR2 SVGEGT. V was cut by 5 bases and J by 0 bases, with 23 bases left in between.

The V gene is TRBV3-1, the J gene TRBJ1-6; D perhaps matches TRBD1 (5 bases). Trimming cost V 2 bases and J 6 bases, with 14 bases left between them. Germline loops: CDR1 LGHDT, CDR2 YNNKEL (reference sequence). This CDR3 has 16 amino acids. CDR3 sequence: CASSQSGAGVNSPLHF. DNA for the CDR3: TGTGCCAGCAGCCAAAGCGGGGCGGGGGTTAATTCACCCCTCCACTTT.

The J gene is TRBJ1-5, the V gene TRBV19, with D uncertain. The CDR3 is 15 residues long. Trimming removed 0 bases from V and 3 bases from J, with 9 bases in between. The V gene's germline CDR1 is LNHDA and CDR2 SQIVND (reference sequence). Here the CDR3 DNA reads TGTGCCAGTAGTATAGACGGGATCGCCAATCAGCCCCAGCATTTT. Amino acids: CASSIDGIANQPQHF.

This chain links TRBV12-3 or TRBV12-4 with TRBJ1-2; D perhaps matches TRBD1 (5 bases). This CDR3 comprises 14 residues. V was trimmed by 5 bases and J by 6 bases, leaving 16 bases between them. CDR3 sequence reads: CASSALGGVDGYTF. The DNA of the CDR3 is TGTGCCAGCAGTGCCCTGGGGGGGGTGGATGGCTACACCTTC.

The sample holds many counts of this clonotype. V is TRBV28 and J is TRBJ2-5; 7 bases are a match to TRBD1. The CDR3 has 14 amino acids. The germline CDR1 and CDR2 sequences are MDHEN and SYDVKM. Trimming cost V 6 bases and J 1 base; bases outside gene matches: 5. The CDR3: CASRTGEPQETQYF. The CDR3 DNA is TGTGCCAGCAGAACAGGGGAGCCCCAAGAGACCCAGTACTTC.

This clonotype was detected only a few times. The genes are TRBV3-1 and TRBJ2-5; 11 bases map to TRBD1. V trimming: 4 bases; J trimming: 9 bases; junction bases outside the gene matches: 7. This CDR3 is built from 14 residues. The germline gives CDR1 LGHDT, CDR2 YNNKEL (reference sequence). In DNA, the CDR3 is TGTGCCAGCAGCCCCGGACAGGGGGCGCAGGCCCAGTACTTC. The encoded protein is CASSPGQGAQAQYF.

This clonotype has a handful of counts. The chain joins TRBV19 to TRBJ1-5; TRBD1 agrees at 7 bases. The CDR3 length is 12 residues. The germline gives CDR1 LNHDA, CDR2 SQIVND (reference sequence). Germline trimming cut 4 bases from V and 9 bases from J; bases unmatched to any gene: 3. This chain's CDR3 is CASSTNRGPQHF. The CDR3 DNA is TGTGCCAGTAGTACCAACAGGGGGCCCCAGCATTTT.